This TCR beta chain was sequenced for a study of blood T cell repertoires in COVID-19. Overall study context: Whether acute or convalescent, the COVID-19 samples came from the United States, Italy and Spain. T cells, B-cell-depleted T cells, or PBMCs provided the cDNA or gDNA that served as material.

Seattle participants joined during active infection and were tracked over time. Source study methods: Reference gene primer amplification gave nucleated cell count estimates. TCRdb's copy holds only in-frame clones and misses some; the assay was immunoSEQ multiplex PCR. That table is the source of V, J and clone size, and D and trimming were worked out from the DNA. In the table there are approximately 260,000 clones, around 90% of which are singletons. This clone has just a few counts. This TCR was recovered from an older woman with COVID-19, enrolled during active disease. Specimen: peripheral blood.

CDR3 sequence: CASSRSSGSETQYF. The CDR3 nucleotides read TGTGCCAGCAGCCGGTCCAGCGGGTCGGAGACCCAGTACTTC. The rearrangement uses TRBV3-1 (or the pseudogene TRBV3-2) and TRBJ2-5, with D tentatively TRBD2 (6 bases). Looked up from germline, CDR1 is LGHDT and CDR2 is YNNKEL (reference sequence). The CDR3 has 14 residues. Trimming cost V 4 bases and J 5 bases, with 14 bases left between them.